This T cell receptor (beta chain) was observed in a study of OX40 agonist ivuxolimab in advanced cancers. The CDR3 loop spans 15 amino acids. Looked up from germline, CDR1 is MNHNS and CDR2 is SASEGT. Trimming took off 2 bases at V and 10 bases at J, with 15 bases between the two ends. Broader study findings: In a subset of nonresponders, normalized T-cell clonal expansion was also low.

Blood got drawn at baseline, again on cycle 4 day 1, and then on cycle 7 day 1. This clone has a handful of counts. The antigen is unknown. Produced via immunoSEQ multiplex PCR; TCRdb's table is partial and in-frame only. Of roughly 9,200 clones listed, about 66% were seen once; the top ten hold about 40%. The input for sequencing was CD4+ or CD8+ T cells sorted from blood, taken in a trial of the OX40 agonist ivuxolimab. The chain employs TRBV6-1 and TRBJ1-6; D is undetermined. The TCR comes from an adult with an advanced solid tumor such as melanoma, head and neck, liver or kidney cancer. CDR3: CASSEMTGSSSPLHF. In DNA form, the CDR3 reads TGTGCCAGCAGTGAAATGACGGGGAGTAGCTCACCCCTCCACTTT.